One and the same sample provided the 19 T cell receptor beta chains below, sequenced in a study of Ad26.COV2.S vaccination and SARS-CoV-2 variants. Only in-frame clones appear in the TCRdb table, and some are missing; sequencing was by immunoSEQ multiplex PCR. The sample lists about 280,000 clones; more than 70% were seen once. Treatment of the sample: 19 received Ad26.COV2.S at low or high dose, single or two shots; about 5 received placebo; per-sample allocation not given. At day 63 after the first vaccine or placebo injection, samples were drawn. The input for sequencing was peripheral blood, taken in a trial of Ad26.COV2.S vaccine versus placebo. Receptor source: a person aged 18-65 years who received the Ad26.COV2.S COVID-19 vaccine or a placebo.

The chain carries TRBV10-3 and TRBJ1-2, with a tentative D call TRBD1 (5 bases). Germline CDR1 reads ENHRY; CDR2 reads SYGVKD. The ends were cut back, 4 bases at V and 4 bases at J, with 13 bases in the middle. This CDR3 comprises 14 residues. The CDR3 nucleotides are TGTGCCATCAGTGCACTCCGGGACGGCTATGGCTACACCTTC. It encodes CAISALRDGYGYTF.

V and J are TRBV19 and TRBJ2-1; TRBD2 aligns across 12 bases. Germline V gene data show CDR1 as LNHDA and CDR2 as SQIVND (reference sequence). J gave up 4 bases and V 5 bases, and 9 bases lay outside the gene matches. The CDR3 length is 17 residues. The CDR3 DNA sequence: TGTGCCAGTAGTGAACACGCAGGACTAGCGGGATACAATGAGCAGTTCTTC. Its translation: CASSEHAGLAGYNEQFF.

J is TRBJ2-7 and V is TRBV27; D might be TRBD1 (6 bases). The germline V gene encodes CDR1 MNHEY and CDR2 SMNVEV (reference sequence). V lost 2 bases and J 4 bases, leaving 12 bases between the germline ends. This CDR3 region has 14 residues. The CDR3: CASSLRAGVYEQYF. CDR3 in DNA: TGTGCCAGCAGTTTACGGGCAGGGGTTTACGAGCAGTACTTC.

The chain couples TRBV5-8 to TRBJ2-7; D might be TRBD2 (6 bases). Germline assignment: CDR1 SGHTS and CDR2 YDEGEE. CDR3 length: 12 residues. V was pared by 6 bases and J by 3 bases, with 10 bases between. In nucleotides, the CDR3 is TGTGCCAGCAACGACGGGAGCTACGAGCAGTACTTC. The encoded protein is CASNDGSYEQYF.

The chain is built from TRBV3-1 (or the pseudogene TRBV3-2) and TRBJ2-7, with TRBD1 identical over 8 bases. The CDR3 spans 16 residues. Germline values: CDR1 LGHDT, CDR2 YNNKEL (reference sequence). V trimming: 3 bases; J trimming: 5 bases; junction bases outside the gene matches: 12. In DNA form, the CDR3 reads TGTGCCAGCAGCCACACTGCCGCAGGGGGCCTGAACGAGCAGTACTTC. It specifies CASSHTAAGGLNEQYF.

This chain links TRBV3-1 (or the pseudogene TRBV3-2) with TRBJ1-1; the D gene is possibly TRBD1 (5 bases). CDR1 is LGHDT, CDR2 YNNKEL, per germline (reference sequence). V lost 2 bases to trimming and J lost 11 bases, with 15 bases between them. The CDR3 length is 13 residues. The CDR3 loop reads CASSQRQGSWAFF. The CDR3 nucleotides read TGTGCCAGCAGCCAACGGCAGGGTTCTTGGGCTTTCTTT.

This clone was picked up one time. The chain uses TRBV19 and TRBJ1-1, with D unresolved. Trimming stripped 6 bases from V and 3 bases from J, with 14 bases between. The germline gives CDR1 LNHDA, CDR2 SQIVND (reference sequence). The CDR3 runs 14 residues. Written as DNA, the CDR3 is TGTGCCAGTAGCGCTGCGTGGACGGACACTGAAGCTTTCTTT. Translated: CASSAAWTDTEAFF.

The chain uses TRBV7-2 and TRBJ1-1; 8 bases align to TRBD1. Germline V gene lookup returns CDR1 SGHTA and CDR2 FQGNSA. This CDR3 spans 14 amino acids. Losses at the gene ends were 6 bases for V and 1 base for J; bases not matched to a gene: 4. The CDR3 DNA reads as TGTGCCAGCAGACCCCAGGGGGCGAACACTGAAGCTTTCTTT. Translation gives CASRPQGANTEAFF.

The DNA of the CDR3 is TGCGCCAGCAGCCAAGCGTTGGACTTACGTCTGCAATCTGGAAACACCATATATTTT. Its protein product is CASSQALDLRLQSGNTIYF. V and J are TRBV4-1 and TRBJ1-3, with D hard to call. V was clipped by 1 base and J by 1 base, with 20 bases between them. The CDR3 sequence is 19 residues long. CDR1 is MGHRA and CDR2 is YSYEKL in the germline V gene.

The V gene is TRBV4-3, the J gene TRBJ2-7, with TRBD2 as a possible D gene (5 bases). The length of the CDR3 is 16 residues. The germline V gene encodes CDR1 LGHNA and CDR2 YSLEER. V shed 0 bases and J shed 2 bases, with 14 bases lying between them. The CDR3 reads CASSQDGTEGPYEQYF. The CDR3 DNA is TGCGCCAGCAGCCAAGATGGTACAGAGGGTCCCTACGAGCAGTACTTC.

CDR3 sequence: CASSLGTPSGSYEQYF. CDR3 in DNA: TGTGCCAGCAGCTTGGGAACTCCTAGCGGATCCTACGAGCAGTACTTC. This rearrangement joins TRBV5-4 to TRBJ2-7; 7 positions match TRBD2. CDR3 length: 16 amino acids. Per the germline V gene, CDR1 is SGHNT and CDR2 is YYREEE (reference sequence). Losses at the gene ends were 0 bases for V and 1 base for J; bases not matched to a gene: 7.

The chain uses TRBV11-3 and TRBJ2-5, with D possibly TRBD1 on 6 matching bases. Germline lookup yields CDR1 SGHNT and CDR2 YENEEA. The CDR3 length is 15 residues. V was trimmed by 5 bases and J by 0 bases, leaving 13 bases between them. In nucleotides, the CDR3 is TGTGCCAGCAGCCCAGGGGCGGGCAACCAAGAGACCCAGTACTTC. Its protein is CASSPGAGNQETQYF. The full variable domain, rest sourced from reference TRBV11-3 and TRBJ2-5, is EAGVVQSPRYKIIEKKQPVAFWCNPISGHNTLYWYLQNLGQGPELLIRYENEEAVDDSQLPKDRFSAERLKGVDSTLKIQPAELGDSAVYLCASSPGAGNQETQYFGPGTRLLVL.

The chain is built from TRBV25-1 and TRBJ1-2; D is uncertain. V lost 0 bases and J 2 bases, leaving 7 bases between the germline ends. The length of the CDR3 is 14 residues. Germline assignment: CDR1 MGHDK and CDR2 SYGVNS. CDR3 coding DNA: TGTGCCAGCAGTGAATACTCTGGGAACTATGGCTACACCTTC. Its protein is CASSEYSGNYGYTF.

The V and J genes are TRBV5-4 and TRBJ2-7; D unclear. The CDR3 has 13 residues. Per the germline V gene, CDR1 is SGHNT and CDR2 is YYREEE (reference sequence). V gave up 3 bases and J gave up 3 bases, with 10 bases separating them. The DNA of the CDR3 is TGTGCCAGCAGCTCTCAAGGGTACTACGAGCAGTACTTC. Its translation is CASSSQGYYEQYF.

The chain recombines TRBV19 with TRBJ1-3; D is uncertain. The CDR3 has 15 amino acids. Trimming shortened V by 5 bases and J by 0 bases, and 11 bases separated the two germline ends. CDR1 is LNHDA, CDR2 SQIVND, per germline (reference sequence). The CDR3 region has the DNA TGTGCCAGTAGTCCGGGTACTTACTCTGGAAACACCATATATTTT. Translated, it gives CASSPGTYSGNTIYF.

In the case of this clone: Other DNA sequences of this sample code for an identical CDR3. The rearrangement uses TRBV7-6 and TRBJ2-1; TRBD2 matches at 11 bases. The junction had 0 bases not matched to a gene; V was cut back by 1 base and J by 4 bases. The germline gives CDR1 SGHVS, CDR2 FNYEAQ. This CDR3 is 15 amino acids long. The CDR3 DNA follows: TGTGCCAGCAGCTTAGTAGCGGGAGGGTACAATGAGCAGTTCTTC. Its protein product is CASSLVAGGYNEQFF.

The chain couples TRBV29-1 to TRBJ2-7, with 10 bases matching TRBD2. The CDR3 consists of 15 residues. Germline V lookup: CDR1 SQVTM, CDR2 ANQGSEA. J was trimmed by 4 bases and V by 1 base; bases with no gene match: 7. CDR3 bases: TGCAGCGTTGAAGGAGGTCCAGCGGGAGGGTACGAGCAGTACTTC. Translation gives CSVEGGPAGGYEQYF.

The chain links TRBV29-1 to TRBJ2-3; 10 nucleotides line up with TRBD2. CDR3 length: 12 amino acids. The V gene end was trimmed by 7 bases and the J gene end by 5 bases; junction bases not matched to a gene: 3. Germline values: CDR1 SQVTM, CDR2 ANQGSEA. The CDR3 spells CSALAGGDTQYF. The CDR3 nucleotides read TGCAGCGCCTTAGCGGGAGGAGATACGCAGTATTTT.

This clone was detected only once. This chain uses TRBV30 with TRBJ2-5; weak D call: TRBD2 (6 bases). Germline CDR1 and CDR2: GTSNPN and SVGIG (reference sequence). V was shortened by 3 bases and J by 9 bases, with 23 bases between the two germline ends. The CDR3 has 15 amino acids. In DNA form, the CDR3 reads TGTGCCTGGAGGGACCGAGAAACAGTTCCGGGGGCCCAGTACTTC. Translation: CAWRDRETVPGAQYF.